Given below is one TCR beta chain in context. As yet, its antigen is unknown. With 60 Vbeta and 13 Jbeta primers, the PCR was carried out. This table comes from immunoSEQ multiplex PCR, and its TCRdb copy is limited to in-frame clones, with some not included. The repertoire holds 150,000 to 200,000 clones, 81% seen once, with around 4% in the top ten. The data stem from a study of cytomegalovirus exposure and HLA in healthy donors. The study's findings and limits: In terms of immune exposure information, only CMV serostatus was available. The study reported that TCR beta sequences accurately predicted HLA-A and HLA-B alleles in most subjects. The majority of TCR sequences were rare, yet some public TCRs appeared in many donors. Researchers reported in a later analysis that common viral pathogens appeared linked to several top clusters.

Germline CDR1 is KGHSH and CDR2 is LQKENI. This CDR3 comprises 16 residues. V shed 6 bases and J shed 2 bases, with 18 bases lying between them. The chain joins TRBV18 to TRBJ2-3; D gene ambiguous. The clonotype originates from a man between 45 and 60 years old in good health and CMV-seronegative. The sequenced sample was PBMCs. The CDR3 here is CASSPSIQAYTDTQYF. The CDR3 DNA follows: TGTGCCAGCTCGCCAAGCATTCAGGCCTACACAGATACGCAGTATTTT.